Below are 32 T cell receptor beta chains sequenced from a single sample in a study of blood T cell repertoires in COVID-19. This table comes from immunoSEQ multiplex PCR, and its TCRdb copy is limited to in-frame clones, with some not included. The sample has about 150,000 clones, more than 75% seen once; the top ten hold about 5%. Sequences were obtained from peripheral blood. The receptors shown here come from a woman aged 45-65 years with acute or convalescent COVID-19.

The V and J genes are TRBV27 and TRBJ1-6, with no clear D. V was pared by 4 bases and J by 4 bases, with 5 bases between. This CDR3 comprises 13 residues. The germline V gene encodes CDR1 MNHEY and CDR2 SMNVEV (reference sequence). CDR3 sequence reads: CASSSGYNSPLHF. CDR3 coding DNA: TGTGCCAGCAGTTCAGGATATAATTCACCCCTCCACTTT.

The chain couples TRBV19 to TRBJ1-6; D is perhaps TRBD1 (6 bases). This CDR3 is built from 15 residues. V shed 3 bases and J shed 5 bases, with 11 bases lying between them. The germline V gene has CDR1 LNHDA and CDR2 SQIVND (reference sequence). The DNA of the CDR3 is TGTGCCAGTAGTATTTCAGGACAGAATAATTCACCCCTCCACTTT. This encodes CASSISGQNNSPLHF.

The chain employs TRBV13 and TRBJ1-2, with D possibly being TRBD1 (6 bases). With 6 bases removed from V and 2 bases from J, the gap between germline ends came to 10 bases. The CDR3 extends over 13 amino acids. CDR1 is PRHDT and CDR2 is FYEKMQ in the germline V gene (reference sequence). Here the CDR3 DNA reads TGTGCCAGCAGTCCTGACAGGAACTATGGCTACACCTTC. Protein sequence: CASSPDRNYGYTF.

J is TRBJ1-2 and V is TRBV6-4; TRBD1 matches 8 bases. The CDR3 spans 13 residues. The V gene end was trimmed by 5 bases and the J gene end by 3 bases; junction bases not matched to a gene: 2. The germline CDR1 and CDR2 sequences are MRHNA and SNTAGT. CDR3 residues: CASSQTGDYGYTF. CDR3 DNA sequence: TGTGCCAGCAGTCAGACAGGGGACTATGGCTACACCTTC.

The V gene is TRBV5-1, the J gene TRBJ1-3, with 10 positions matching TRBD1. Germline CDR1 and CDR2: SGHRS and YFSETQ. CDR3 length equals 15 residues. V lost 3 bases and J lost 1; bases outside the gene matches: 1. The CDR3 protein is CASSWGQGSGNTIYF. For the CDR3, the DNA is TGCGCCAGCAGCTGGGGACAGGGGTCTGGAAACACCATATATTTT.

The CDR3 spells CASSRRPQETQYF. The CDR3 DNA sequence: TGTGCCAGCTCACGGCGGCCCCAAGAGACCCAGTACTTC. The chain uses TRBV18 and TRBJ2-5; D not resolved. Trimming shortened V by 4 bases and J by 1 base, and 7 bases separated the two germline ends. Germline assignment: CDR1 KGHSH and CDR2 LQKENI. The length of the CDR3 is 13 residues.

The chain links TRBV6-2 or TRBV6-3 to TRBJ1-1; D is ambiguous. The length of the CDR3 is 13 residues. The germline V and J ends were trimmed by 2 bases and 7 bases, with 11 bases remaining between them. CDR1 and CDR2 (germline): MNHEY, SVGEGT. The CDR3 spells CASSYAGSLEAFF. CDR3 sequence (DNA): TGTGCCAGCAGTTACGCGGGGTCACTTGAAGCTTTCTTT.

The rearrangement uses TRBV7-3 and TRBJ2-3; unclear D gene. CDR1 and CDR2 (germline): SGHTA, FQGTGA. The CDR3 sequence is 13 residues long. The ends were cut back, 6 bases at V and 3 bases at J, with 10 bases in the middle. CDR3 protein: CASSPTGTDTQYF. CDR3 coding DNA: TGTGCCAGCAGTCCCACTGGTACAGATACGCAGTATTTT.

Worth noting for this clone: The same CDR3 arises from other DNA sequences in this sample as well. The rearrangement uses TRBV12-3 or TRBV12-4 and TRBJ2-5, with D uncertain. There are 11 residues in the CDR3. Trimming took 2 bases from V and 5 from J, leaving 3 bases between them. The CDR3 coding sequence is TGTGCCAGCAGTTTACGGGAGACCCAGTACTTC. It translates to CASSLRETQYF.

This clone was detected ten times or more. The J gene is TRBJ2-7, the V gene TRBV29-1; D is ambiguous. This CDR3 has 11 amino acids. V was clipped by 4 bases and J by 3 bases, with 7 bases between them. Germline loops: CDR1 SQVTM, CDR2 ANQGSEA. CDR3 loop: CSVGGFYEQYF. CDR3 bases: TGCAGCGTTGGAGGCTTCTACGAGCAGTACTTC.

V gene TRBV5-5 combines with J gene TRBJ1-5; possibly TRBD1 for D (5 bases). This CDR3 contains 17 residues. Germline V gene data show CDR1 as SGHKS and CDR2 as YYEKEE (reference sequence). The V and J ends lost 4 bases and 0 bases respectively, with 17 bases between them. The CDR3 DNA is TGTGCCAGCAGCGGGTCTACAGGCTCCTTTAGCAATCAGCCCCAGCATTTT. Translated: CASSGSTGSFSNQPQHF.

The rearrangement links TRBV6-5 to TRBJ2-5, with D tentatively TRBD2 (5 bases). CDR3 length equals 14 residues. V dropped 6 bases and J dropped 5 bases, with 16 bases sitting between them. Per the germline V gene, CDR1 is MNHEY and CDR2 is SVGAGI. CDR3 sequence: CASSSELVGETQYF. CDR3 sequence (DNA): TGTGCCAGCAGCTCGGAACTAGTTGGGGAGACCCAGTACTTC.

This chain connects TRBV4-3 to TRBJ2-2, with 8 positions matching TRBD2. The CDR3 runs 16 residues. The trim removed 0 bases at V and 2 bases at J, leaving 2 bases unmatched. Germline lookup yields CDR1 LGHNA and CDR2 YSLEER. The chain's CDR3 is CASSQDRGGNTGELFF. The CDR3 bases are TGCGCCAGCAGCCAAGATCGGGGGGGCAACACCGGGGAGCTGTTTTTT.

This clone was counted once. The V gene is TRBV7-6, the J gene TRBJ1-1; 8 bases line up with TRBD1. Germline V gene sequence: CDR1 SGHVS, CDR2 FNYEAQ. CDR3 length: 14 residues. The ends lost 6 bases at V and 2 bases at J; junction bases unmatched: 5. Here the CDR3 DNA reads TGTGCCAGCAGTCAAGGACAGGGTAACACTGAAGCTTTCTTT. This gives the protein CASSQGQGNTEAFF.

V gene TRBV19 combines with J gene TRBJ2-3; TRBD2 matches at 10 bases. From germline, CDR1 is LNHDA and CDR2 SQIVND (reference sequence). The CDR3 totals 15 residues. Unmatched junction bases numbered 4, after V lost 3 bases and J lost 4 bases. The CDR3 is CASSIPSGGADTQYF. The CDR3 region has the DNA TGTGCCAGTAGTATCCCCAGCGGGGGGGCAGATACGCAGTATTTT.

The chain carries TRBV7-7 and TRBJ2-1; 15 bases fit TRBD2. CDR3 length: 18 residues. Germline V gene lookup returns CDR1 SSHAT and CDR2 FNYEAQ (reference sequence). V shed 5 bases and J 0 bases; nucleotides not matched to a gene: 5. CDR3 nucleotide sequence: TGTGCCAGCAGCCCCGGGACTAGCGGGGGGAGCTCCTACAATGAGCAGTTCTTC. Residues: CASSPGTSGGSSYNEQFF.

This chain connects TRBV2 to TRBJ2-1; TRBD2 matches 12 bases. The germline V gene has CDR1 SNHLY and CDR2 FYNNEI. This CDR3 is 14 amino acids long. V was clipped by 6 bases and J by 7 bases; unmatched bases: 4. The CDR3 here is CASRATSGGNEQFF. The CDR3 bases are TGTGCCAGCAGGGCGACTAGCGGGGGTAATGAGCAGTTCTTC.

The V and J genes are TRBV19 and TRBJ1-1; D is possibly TRBD1 (6 bases). Between the trimmed V and J ends, which lost 7 bases and 1 base, there was a span of 16 bases. The CDR3 extends over 15 amino acids. From germline, CDR1 is LNHDA and CDR2 SQIVND (reference sequence). Here the CDR3 reads CASMVGAGGNTEAFF. In DNA, the CDR3 is TGTGCCAGTATGGTGGGGGCAGGTGGGAACACTGAAGCTTTCTTT.

The rearrangement joins TRBV3-1 (or the pseudogene TRBV3-2) to TRBJ1-5; D is possibly TRBD1 (6 bases). The CDR3 contains 18 residues. In germline, CDR1 is LGHDT, CDR2 YNNKEL (reference sequence). Trimming took 2 bases from V and 7 from J, leaving 24 bases between them. The CDR3 spells CASSQQLGGLSPRQPQHF. DNA for the CDR3: TGTGCCAGCAGCCAACAACTCGGGGGGCTTTCGCCCAGACAGCCCCAGCATTTT.

The gene calls are TRBV3-1 (or the pseudogene TRBV3-2) and TRBJ2-4; tentative D call: TRBD2 (6 bases). CDR3 length equals 15 residues. V was shortened by 7 bases and J by 0 bases, with 13 bases between the two germline ends. CDR1 and CDR2 from the germline V gene are LGHDT and YNNKEL (reference sequence). CDR3 DNA: TGTGCCAGCACCTCATCGGGGGAAGCCAAAAACATTCAGTACTTC. This gives the protein CASTSSGEAKNIQYF.

This sequence joins TRBV5-6 and TRBJ2-3, with 8 nucleotides matching TRBD1. The germline CDR1 and CDR2 sequences are SGHDT and YYEEEE. The CDR3 sequence is 14 residues long. The V gene end was trimmed by 4 bases and the J gene end by 1 base; junction bases not matched to a gene: 2. The CDR3 DNA reads TGTGCCAGCAGCGCGGACAGGGGCACAGATACGCAGTATTTT. Protein product: CASSADRGTDTQYF. The complete variable domain, with remaining parts taken from reference TRBV5-6 and TRBJ2-3, reads DAGVTQSPTHLIKTRGQQVTLRCSPKSGHDTVSWYQQALGQGPQFIFQYYEEEERQRGNFPDRFSGHQFPNYSSELNVNALLLGDSALYLCASSADRGTDTQYFGPGTRLTVL.

The V gene is TRBV4-3, the J gene TRBJ2-1; 10 nucleotides match TRBD2. CDR1 and CDR2 (germline): LGHNA, YSLEER. The junction had 6 bases not matched to a gene; V was cut back by 1 base and J by 12 bases. CDR3 length: 14 residues. The CDR3 here is CASSQVAAGGVQFF. The CDR3 nucleotides are TGCGCCAGCAGCCAAGTCGCAGCGGGGGGGGTGCAGTTCTTC.

The chain employs TRBV5-4 and TRBJ1-3; TRBD1 aligns across 7 bases. This CDR3 has 16 amino acids. After removal of 0 bases from V and 0 bases from J, the junction contained 3 bases not matched to a gene. Per germline, CDR1 SGHNT and CDR2 YYREEE (reference sequence). In DNA form, the CDR3 reads TGTGCCAGCAGCTTGGGGGGACAGAGCTCTGGAAACACCATATATTTT. Translation: CASSLGGQSSGNTIYF.

The gene calls are TRBV6-5 and TRBJ1-1; tentatively, D is TRBD1 (5 bases). The V end lost 7 bases, the J end lost 5 bases, and 11 bases lay between the germline ends. Germline V gene data show CDR1 as MNHEY and CDR2 as SVGAGI. The CDR3 runs 12 residues. CDR3: CASKDRQTEAFF. In DNA form, the CDR3 reads TGTGCCAGCAAGGACCGACAGACTGAAGCTTTCTTT.

V and J are TRBV12-3 or TRBV12-4 and TRBJ1-1; perhaps TRBD1 as D (6 bases). The CDR3 length is 13 residues. V lost 1 base to trimming and J lost 4 bases, with 7 bases between them. The CDR3 DNA reads as TGTGCCAGCAGTTTAGAAGGGGGCACTGAAGCTTTCTTT. Its translation: CASSLEGGTEAFF.

The V gene is TRBV11-2, the J gene TRBJ1-1, with unresolved D. CDR3 size: 13 residues. Trimming left V 5 bases short and J 5 bases short, with 12 bases between. Germline CDR1 and CDR2: SGHAT and FQNNGV. The chain's CDR3 is CASSPGGSTEAFF. The CDR3 nucleotides are TGTGCCAGCAGCCCAGGCGGGTCTACTGAAGCTTTCTTT.

The chain combines TRBV18 with TRBJ1-2, with a tentative D call TRBD1 (5 bases). Germline CDR1 reads KGHSH; CDR2 reads LQKENI. The V gene lost 5 bases and the J gene lost 7 bases, with 20 bases spanning the gap. The CDR3 has 15 amino acids. CDR3 loop: CASSKREGRTTGYTF. The CDR3 DNA reads as TGTGCCAGCTCAAAAAGGGAGGGGAGAACAACTGGCTACACCTTC. The variable domain in full, with the rest retrieved from reference TRBV18 and TRBJ1-2, is NAGVMQNPRHLVRRRGQEARLRCSPMKGHSHVYWYRQLPEEGLKFMVYLQKENIIDESGMPKERFSAEFPKEGPSILRIQQVVRGDSAAYFCASSKREGRTTGYTFGSGTRLTVV.

This sequence joins TRBV11-3 and TRBJ2-1; possibly TRBD2 for D (6 bases). The CDR3 spans 15 residues. Trimming shortened V by 3 bases and J by 0 bases, and 9 bases separated the two germline ends. CDR1 is SGHNT, CDR2 YENEEA, per germline. This CDR3 is CASSLVGGSYNEQFF. The CDR3, as DNA: TGTGCCAGCAGCTTGGTGGGGGGCTCCTACAATGAGCAGTTCTTC.

The genes are TRBV29-1 and TRBJ2-5; 7 nucleotides agree with TRBD2. Germline CDR1 is SQVTM and CDR2 is ANQGSEA. The CDR3 has 15 amino acids. V gave up 7 bases and J gave up 4 bases; unmatched junction bases: 15. CDR3 nucleotide sequence: TGCAGCGGGGACCTACTAGCGCAGAGGGGAGAGACCCAGTACTTC. Translating it yields CSGDLLAQRGETQYF. The full variable domain, its missing parts supplied by reference TRBV29-1 and TRBJ2-5, is SAVISQKPSRDICQRGTSLTIQCQVDSQVTMMFWYRQQPGQSLTLIATANQGSEATYESGFVIDKFPISRPNLTFSTLTVSNMSPEDSSIYLCSGDLLAQRGETQYFGPGTRLLVL.

The chain employs TRBV5-1 and TRBJ1-5; no clear D gene. The CDR3 loop spans 15 amino acids. Deletions cut 0 bases from V and 2 bases from J, with 9 bases between. Germline V gene sequence: CDR1 SGHRS, CDR2 YFSETQ. The CDR3 nucleotides are TGCGCCAGCAGCTTGGGCCAGAACCGCAATCAGCCCCAGCATTTT. As protein: CASSLGQNRNQPQHF.

The genes are TRBV6-5 and TRBJ2-1, with D possibly TRBD2 on 6 matching bases. From germline, CDR1 is MNHEY and CDR2 SVGAGI. The V end lost 8 bases, the J end lost 8 bases, and 16 bases lay between the germline ends. This CDR3 contains 13 residues. The CDR3 spells CASPGDFFHEQFF. The CDR3 DNA follows: TGTGCCAGCCCGGGGGATTTCTTTCATGAGCAGTTCTTC.

V gene TRBV18 combines with J gene TRBJ1-3; D call uncertain. Trimming took off 6 bases at V and 0 bases at J, with 18 bases between the two ends. Germline V gives CDR1 KGHSH, CDR2 LQKENI. This CDR3 is 17 amino acids long. The CDR3 nucleotides read TGTGCCAGCTCCCTTCGACGGGAAAGCGGCTCTGGAAACACCATATATTTT. Translation gives CASSLRRESGSGNTIYF.